This T cell receptor beta chain emerged from a study of T-cell reconstitution after alpha-beta-depleted transplantation in children (dated by TCRdb to the mid-2010s). Broadly, across the study: Using TCR repertoire profiling, the study quantitatively followed how T-cell immune reconstitution unfolded in children after TCRalphabeta/CD19-depleted allogeneic hematopoietic cell transplantation.

Libraries were prepared through PCR. Sequencing was performed on an Illumina HiSeq 2500. TCR libraries were prepared with molecular barcoding, using unique molecular identifiers to normalize TCRbeta repertoire quantification. TCRdb reprocessing: public reads trimmed at Q25 with fastp, clones called with MiXCR, in-frame beta chains kept. Every distinct CDR3 protein forms one entry, paired with its most common genes and DNA. A total of almost 400,000 distinct CDR3 sequences appear in this sample, about a fifth of them only once. The ten biggest clones cover about 3.8% of the sample. Trimming removed 6 bases from V and 9 bases from J, leaving 15 bases between the germline ends. CDR1 and CDR2 (PRHDT, FYEKMQ) derive from the germline V gene (reference sequence). Taken from cysteine to phenylalanine, the CDR3 has 13 residues. Of the read, only the CDR3 DNA is kept; its 39 bases are in frame from base 1. A few counts support this clonotype. Its cognate antigen has yet to be identified. No base qualities exist here, and no much larger clone lies one base off it.

The receptor's source is a human donor who donated a stem cell graft to a child with acute myeloid leukemia. The rearrangement combines TRBV13 with TRBJ2-1; the best D guess is TRBD2, with 5 bases matching. The sequences come from PBMCs from the stem cell graft donor, collected from the stem cell graft. The sequenced DNA is TGTGCCAGCAGTTCCACTAGGTTGGGTGAGCAGTTCTTC. Translated, it reads CASSSTRLGEQFF.